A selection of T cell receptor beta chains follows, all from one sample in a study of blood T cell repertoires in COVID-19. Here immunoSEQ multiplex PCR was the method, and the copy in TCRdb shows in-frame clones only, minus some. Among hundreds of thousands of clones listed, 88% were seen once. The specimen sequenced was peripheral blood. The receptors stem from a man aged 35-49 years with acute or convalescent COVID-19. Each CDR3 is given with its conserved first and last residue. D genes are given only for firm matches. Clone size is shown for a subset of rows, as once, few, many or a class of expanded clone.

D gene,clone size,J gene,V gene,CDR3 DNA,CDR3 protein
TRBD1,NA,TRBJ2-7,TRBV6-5,TGTGCCAGCAGTCCTCGGGACAGGGGCTACGAGCAGTACTTC,CASSPRDRGYEQYF
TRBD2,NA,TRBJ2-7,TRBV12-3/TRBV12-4,TGTGCCAGCATGACTAGCGGCACCTACGAGCAGTACTTC,CASMTSGTYEQYF
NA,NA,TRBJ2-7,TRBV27,TGTGCCAGCAGTTTATTTGGCTTCAGCTCCTACGAGCAGTACTTC,CASSLFGFSSYEQYF
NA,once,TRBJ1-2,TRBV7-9,TGTGCCAGCAGCTTAGGCGGCTCAACCAGAATTTATGGCTACACCTTC,CASSLGGSTRIYGYTF
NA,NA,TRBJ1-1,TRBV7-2,TGTGCCAGCGGCCTAAACAGGCTGAACACTGAAGCTTTCTTT,CASGLNRLNTEAFF
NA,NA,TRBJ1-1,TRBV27,TGTGCCAGCAGGCTCAGGGTCATGAACACTGAAGCTTTCTTT,CASRLRVMNTEAFF
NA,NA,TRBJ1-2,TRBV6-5,TGTGCCACTAACGGGAGGGCTGGGGGCTACACCTTC,CATNGRAGGYTF
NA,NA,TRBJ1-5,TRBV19,TGTGCCAGTGGCGTCGGCCAGGTCAATCAGCCCCAGCATTTT,CASGVGQVNQPQHF
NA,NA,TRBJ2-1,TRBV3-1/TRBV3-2,TGTGCCAGCAGCCGTTTCTCCGTTGAGCAGTTCTTC,CASSRFSVEQFF
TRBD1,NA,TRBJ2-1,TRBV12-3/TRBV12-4,TGTGCCAGCAGTGTGGGGACAGCTGAGCAGTTCTTC,CASSVGTAEQFF
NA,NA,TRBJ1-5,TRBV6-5,TGTGCCAGCAGACCCGGGGGTATACAGCCCCAGCATTTT,CASRPGGIQPQHF
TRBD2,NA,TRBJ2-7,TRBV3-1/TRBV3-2,TGTGCCAGCAGCCATTTACTGGCGGGGGGTACCTTGGAGCAGTACTTC,CASSHLLAGGTLEQYF
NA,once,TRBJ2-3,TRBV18,TGTGCCAGCTCACCAGGCAGGAGCACAGATACGCAGTATTTT,CASSPGRSTDTQYF
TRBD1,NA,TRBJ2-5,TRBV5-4,TGTGCCAGCAGCTTCCCACAGGGACAGGGCCTCCAAGAGACCCAGTACTTC,CASSFPQGQGLQETQYF
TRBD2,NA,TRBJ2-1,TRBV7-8,TGTGCCAGCAGCTCCCCCCGGTTGATAGCGGGAGGCCAGTTCTTC,CASSSPRLIAGGQFF
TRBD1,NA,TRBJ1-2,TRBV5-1,TGCGCCAGCAGCTCCCTCAACAGGGGCACTAACTATGGCTACACCTTC,CASSSLNRGTNYGYTF
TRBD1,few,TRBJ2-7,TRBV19,TGTGCCAGTAGTACCGACAGGGGGTACGAGCAGTACTTC,CASSTDRGYEQYF
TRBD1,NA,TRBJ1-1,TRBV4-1,TGCGCCAGCAGCCAAGCTTTCCTGACAGGGAGCACTGAAGCTTTCTTT,CASSQAFLTGSTEAFF
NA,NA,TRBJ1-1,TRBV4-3,TGCGCCAGCAGCCAAGGGCCCGGGGTGTCCACTGAAGCTTTCTTT,CASSQGPGVSTEAFF
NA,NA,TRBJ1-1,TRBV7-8,TGTGCCAGCAGCCCGAGGGAGGGGGGTGAAGCTTTCTTT,CASSPREGGEAFF
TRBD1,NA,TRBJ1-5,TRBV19,TGTGCCAGTAGTATCTTCTCCGGGACAGGGTTTAATCAGCCCCAGCATTTT,CASSIFSGTGFNQPQHF
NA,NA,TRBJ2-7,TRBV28,TGTGCCAGCAGTTGGTACAGGTGGAGCTCCTACGAGCAGTACTTC,CASSWYRWSSYEQYF
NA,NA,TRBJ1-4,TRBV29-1,TGCAGCGTTCGGGGAGGAACTAATGAAAAACTGTTTTTT,CSVRGGTNEKLFF
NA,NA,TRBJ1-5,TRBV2,TGTGCCAGCACCTCTACGACAGATCATAGCAATCAGCCCCAGCATTTT,CASTSTTDHSNQPQHF
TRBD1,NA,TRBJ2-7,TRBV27,TGTGCCAGCAGTTACAGGGGGCGGAACTCCTACGAGCAGTACTTC,CASSYRGRNSYEQYF
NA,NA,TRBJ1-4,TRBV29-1,TGCAGCGTTGAAGATCCGGCAGGGGCGGTGTTTGAAAAACTGTTTTTT,CSVEDPAGAVFEKLFF
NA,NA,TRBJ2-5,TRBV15,TGTGCCACCAGCAGGGCCAGGCGACCCCAAGAGACCCAGTACTTC,CATSRARRPQETQYF
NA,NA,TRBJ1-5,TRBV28,TGTGCCAGCAGTTTTGGGGCAAGGGGCAGGGTAGGACAGCCCCAGCATTTT,CASSFGARGRVGQPQHF
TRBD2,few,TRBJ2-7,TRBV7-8,TGTGCCAGCAGCTTACCACGACTAGCGGGGTCCTACGAGCAGTACTTC,CASSLPRLAGSYEQYF
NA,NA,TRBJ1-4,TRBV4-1,TGCGCCAGCAGCCAAGACGTCCGAGGGCGTGGTGAAAAACTGTTTTTT,CASSQDVRGRGEKLFF
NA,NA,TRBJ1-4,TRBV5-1,TGCGCCAGCAGCGCGTCAGGGAGGGTAGCTAATGAAAAACTGTTTTTT,CASSASGRVANEKLFF
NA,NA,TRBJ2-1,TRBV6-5,TGTGCCAGCAGGCAGACAGCGCCTGGAGACAATGAGCAGTTCTTC,CASRQTAPGDNEQFF
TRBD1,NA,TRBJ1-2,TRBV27,TGTGCCAGCAGTTCCTATATGGGGACAGGGATAAACTATGGCTACACCTTC,CASSSYMGTGINYGYTF
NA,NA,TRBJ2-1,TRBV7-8,TGTGCCAGCAGCTTAGTAACTCGGAATGAGCAGTTCTTC,CASSLVTRNEQFF
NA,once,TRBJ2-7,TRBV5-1,TGCGCCAGCAGCTTGGAACCGGGGGTGAGCGAGCAGTACTTC,CASSLEPGVSEQYF
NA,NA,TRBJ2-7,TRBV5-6,TGTGCCAGCAGCTGGGCCATGGGTGGCGAGCAGTACTTC,CASSWAMGGEQYF
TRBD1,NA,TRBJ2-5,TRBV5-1,TGCGCCAGCAGACTTAGCACAGGGGACGCGGAGACCCAGTACTTC,CASRLSTGDAETQYF
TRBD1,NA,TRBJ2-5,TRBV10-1,TGCGCCAGCAGCCCAGGGACAGGTCGTATGGAGACCCAGTACTTC,CASSPGTGRMETQYF
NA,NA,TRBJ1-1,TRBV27,TGTGCCAGCAGTTTTATAGGCGGATTGAACACTGAAGCTTTCTTT,CASSFIGGLNTEAFF
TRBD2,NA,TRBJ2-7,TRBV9,TGTGCCAGCAGCGTAGGACCGGGAGGGGCGAGGAGTGCCTACGAGCAGTACTTC,CASSVGPGGARSAYEQYF
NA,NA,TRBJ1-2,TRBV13,TGTGCCAGCAGCTTAGATACGAGGGGGGGCTACACCTTC,CASSLDTRGGYTF
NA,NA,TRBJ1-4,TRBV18,TGTGCCAGCTCACCATCTCAGGCCTCTGCAACTAATGAAAAACTGTTTTTT,CASSPSQASATNEKLFF
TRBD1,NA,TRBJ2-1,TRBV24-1,TGTGCCACCAGTGACGATTCCCCGGGACAGGGTTACAATGAGCAGTTCTTC,CATSDDSPGQGYNEQFF
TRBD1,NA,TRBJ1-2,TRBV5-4,TGTGCCAGCAGCTTCGACAGGGGCTTGGGCTACACCTTC,CASSFDRGLGYTF
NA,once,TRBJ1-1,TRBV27,TGTGCCAGCAGTATAGGGGTAATCACTGAAGCTTTCTTT,CASSIGVITEAFF
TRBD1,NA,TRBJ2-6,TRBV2,TGTGCCAGCAGCGGGACAGGCCACTCTGGGGCCAACGTCCTGACTTTC,CASSGTGHSGANVLTF
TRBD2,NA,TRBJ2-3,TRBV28,TGTGCCAGCAGTTCGCCCAGCGGGAGGGCCGCAGATACGCAGTATTTT,CASSSPSGRAADTQYF
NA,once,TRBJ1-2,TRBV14,TGTGCCAGCAGCCGGGACCGGGGGATTCATGGCTACACCTTC,CASSRDRGIHGYTF
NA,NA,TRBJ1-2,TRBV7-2,TGTGCCAGCAGCCTTGATCCCAGTAACTATGGCTACACCTTC,CASSLDPSNYGYTF
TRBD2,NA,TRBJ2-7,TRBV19,TGTGCCAGTAGTATTTCGGCTAGCGGGGTGACCTACGAGCAGTACTTC,CASSISASGVTYEQYF
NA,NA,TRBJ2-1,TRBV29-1,TGCAGCGTTGGGGCCTCAGGTCCGAATGAGCAGTTCTTC,CSVGASGPNEQFF
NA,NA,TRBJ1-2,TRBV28,TGTGCCAGCAGCCCCCCGGGGGGGCGCGGTGGCTACACCTTC,CASSPPGGRGGYTF
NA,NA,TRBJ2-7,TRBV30,TGTGCCTGGAGACCGGGACTCCTCTCCTACGAGCAGTACTTC,CAWRPGLLSYEQYF
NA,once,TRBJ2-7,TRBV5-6,TGTGCCAGCAGCCGGGATCCCGGCGACGAGCAGTACTTC,CASSRDPGDEQYF